The sample holds one count of the clone carrying this T cell receptor (beta chain). Its antigen remains unknown. The CMV serostatus of this donor went unrecorded. The sample comes from a study of cytomegalovirus exposure and HLA in healthy donors. Overall study results and limits: Reportedly, cytomegalovirus status was diagnosed with high sensitivity and specificity. A later analysis by the authors found several of the most significant clusters apparently linked to common viral pathogens. Earlier analysis found most TCR beta V segments productive about 90% or about 30% of the time.

Vbeta (60) and Jbeta (13) primers were used in the PCR. The protocol was immunoSEQ multiplex PCR, while the TCRdb copy is restricted to in-frame clones and leaves out a portion. The sample has about 98,000 clones; about 62% are singletons. Germline values: CDR1 LNHDA, CDR2 SQIVND (reference sequence). Trimming took 7 bases from V and 0 from J, leaving 10 bases between them. CDR3 length equals 15 residues. What was sequenced was PBMCs. V gene TRBV19 combines with J gene TRBJ2-6; tentative D call: TRBD2 (6 bases). This TCR derives from a human donor in good health. The CDR3, as DNA: TGTGCCAGTACTCTAGCGACCTCTGGGGCCAACGTCCTGACTTTC. Translating it yields CASTLATSGANVLTF.